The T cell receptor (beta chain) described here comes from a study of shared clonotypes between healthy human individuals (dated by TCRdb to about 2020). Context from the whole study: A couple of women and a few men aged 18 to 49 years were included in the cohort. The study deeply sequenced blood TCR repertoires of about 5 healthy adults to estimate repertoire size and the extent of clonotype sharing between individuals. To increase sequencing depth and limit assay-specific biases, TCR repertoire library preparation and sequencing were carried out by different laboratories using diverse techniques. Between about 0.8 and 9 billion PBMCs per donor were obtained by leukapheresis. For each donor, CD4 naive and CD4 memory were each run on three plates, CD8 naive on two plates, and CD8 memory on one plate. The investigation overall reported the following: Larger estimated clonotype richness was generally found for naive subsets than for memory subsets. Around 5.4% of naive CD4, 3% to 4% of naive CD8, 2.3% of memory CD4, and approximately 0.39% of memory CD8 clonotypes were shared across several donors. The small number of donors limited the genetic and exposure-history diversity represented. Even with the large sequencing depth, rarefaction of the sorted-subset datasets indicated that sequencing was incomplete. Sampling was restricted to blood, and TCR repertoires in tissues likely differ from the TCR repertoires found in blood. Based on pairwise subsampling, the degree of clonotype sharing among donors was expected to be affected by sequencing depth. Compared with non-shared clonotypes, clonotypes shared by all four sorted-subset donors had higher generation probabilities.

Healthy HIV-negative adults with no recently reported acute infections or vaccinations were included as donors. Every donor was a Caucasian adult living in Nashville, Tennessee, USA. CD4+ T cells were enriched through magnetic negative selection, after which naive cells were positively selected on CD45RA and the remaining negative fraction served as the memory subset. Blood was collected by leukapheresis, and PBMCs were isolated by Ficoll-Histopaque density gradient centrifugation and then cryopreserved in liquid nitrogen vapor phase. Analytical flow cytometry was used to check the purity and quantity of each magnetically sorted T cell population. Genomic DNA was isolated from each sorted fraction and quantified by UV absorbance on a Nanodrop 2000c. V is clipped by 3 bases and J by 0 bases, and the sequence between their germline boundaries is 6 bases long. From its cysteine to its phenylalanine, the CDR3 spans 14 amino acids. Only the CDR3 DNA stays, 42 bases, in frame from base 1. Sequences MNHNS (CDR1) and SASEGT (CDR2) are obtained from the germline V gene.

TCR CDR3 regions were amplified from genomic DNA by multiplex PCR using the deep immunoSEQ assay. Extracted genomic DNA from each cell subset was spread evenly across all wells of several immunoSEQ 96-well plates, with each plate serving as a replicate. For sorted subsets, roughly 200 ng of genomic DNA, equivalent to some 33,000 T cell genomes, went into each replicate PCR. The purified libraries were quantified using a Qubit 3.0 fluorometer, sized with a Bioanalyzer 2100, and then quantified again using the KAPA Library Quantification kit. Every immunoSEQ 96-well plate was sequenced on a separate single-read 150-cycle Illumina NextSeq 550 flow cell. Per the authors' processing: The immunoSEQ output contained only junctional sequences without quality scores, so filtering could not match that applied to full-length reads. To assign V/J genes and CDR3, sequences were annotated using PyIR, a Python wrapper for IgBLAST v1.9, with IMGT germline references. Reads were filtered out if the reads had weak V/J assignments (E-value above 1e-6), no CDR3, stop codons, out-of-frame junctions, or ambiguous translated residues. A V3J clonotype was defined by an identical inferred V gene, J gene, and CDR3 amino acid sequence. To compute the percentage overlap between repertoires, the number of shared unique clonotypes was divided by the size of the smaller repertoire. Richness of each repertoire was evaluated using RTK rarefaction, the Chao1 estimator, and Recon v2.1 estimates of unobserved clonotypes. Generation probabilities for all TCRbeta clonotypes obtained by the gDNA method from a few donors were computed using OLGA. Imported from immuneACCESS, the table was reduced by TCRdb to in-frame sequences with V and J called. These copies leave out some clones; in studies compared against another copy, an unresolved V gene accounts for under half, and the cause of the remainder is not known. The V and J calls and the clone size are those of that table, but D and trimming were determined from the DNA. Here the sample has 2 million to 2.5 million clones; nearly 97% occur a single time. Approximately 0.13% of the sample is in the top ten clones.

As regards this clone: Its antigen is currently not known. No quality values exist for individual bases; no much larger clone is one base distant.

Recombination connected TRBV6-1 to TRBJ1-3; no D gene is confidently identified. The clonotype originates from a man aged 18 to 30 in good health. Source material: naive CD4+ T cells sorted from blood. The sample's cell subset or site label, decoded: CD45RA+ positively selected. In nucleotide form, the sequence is TGTGCCAGCAGTGAGTTTGGCTCTGGAAACACCATATATTTT. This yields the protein CASSEFGSGNTIYF.